These 9 T cell receptor beta chains originate from one sample sequenced in a study of T cell responses to AZD1222 COVID-19 vaccine. Profiling relied on immunoSEQ multiplex PCR, and the TCRdb table lists in-frame clones only, not all of them. The sample holds over 150,000 clones, roughly nine tenths seen once. The source was peripheral blood, collected on day 0 of AZD1222 vaccination. The receptors derive from an adult in good health.

This clone was counted a few times. This rearrangement joins TRBV19 to TRBJ1-2; D possibly corresponds to TRBD1 (5 bases). CDR1 and CDR2 from the germline V gene are LNHDA and SQIVND (reference sequence). The CDR3 is 15 amino acids. The germline V and J ends were trimmed by 7 bases and 0 bases, with 15 bases remaining between them. The CDR3 bases are TGTGCCAGTAACCTGAGGGGAAACGCTAACTATGGCTACACCTTC. As protein: CASNLRGNANYGYTF.

The CDR3 DNA reads TGTGCCAGCAGCTGGACAGGCTCTGGGGCCAACGTCCTGACTTTC. Residues: CASSWTGSGANVLTF. The rearrangement joins TRBV7-9 to TRBJ2-6; TRBD1 matches at 7 bases. The V gene's germline CDR1 is SEHNR and CDR2 FQNEAQ (reference sequence). V was pared by 4 bases and J by 0 bases, with 0 bases of the junction left unmatched. There are 15 residues in the CDR3.

DNA of the CDR3: TGTGCCAGCAGTGGACCGGGACAGACCCTCATGAACACTGAAGCTTTCTTT. Residues: CASSGPGQTLMNTEAFF. The genes are TRBV6-2 or TRBV6-3 and TRBJ1-1; 7 bases line up with TRBD1. Germline CDR1 is MNHEY and CDR2 is SVGEGT. J was trimmed by 0 bases and V by 5 bases; bases with no gene match: 12. CDR3 length: 17 residues.

The chain recombines TRBV5-5 with TRBJ2-7; D call uncertain. V lost 3 bases to trimming and J lost 7 bases, with 17 bases between them. CDR1 and CDR2 from the germline V gene are SGHKS and YYEKEE (reference sequence). CDR3 length: 14 residues. CDR3 sequence: CASSSYGTPNEQYF. The CDR3 bases are TGTGCCAGCAGCTCGTATGGCACCCCGAATGAGCAGTACTTC.

This rearrangement joins TRBV6-2 or TRBV6-3 to TRBJ2-5, with 7 nucleotides matching TRBD2. The CDR3 runs to 14 residues. V lost 4 bases and J lost 4; bases outside the gene matches: 6. Germline V CDR1 and CDR2: MNHEY, SVGEGT. Here the CDR3 DNA reads TGTGCCAGCAGTTCCATCCGCGGGGGAGAGACCCAGTACTTC. It yields the protein CASSSIRGGETQYF.

CDR3 bases: TGTGCCAGCAGCTTAGCCGGTGGACAGGGGGTGGGGAACATTCAGTACTTC. Amino acids: CASSLAGGQGVGNIQYF. The V call is TRBV7-2, the J call TRBJ2-4; the match to TRBD1 covers 10 bases. The CDR3 loop spans 17 amino acids. The V and J ends lost 0 bases and 7 bases, in that order; junction bases with no gene match: 9. Per germline, CDR1 SGHTA and CDR2 FQGNSA.

This clone appeared once. The J gene is TRBJ2-1, the V gene TRBV27, with D maybe TRBD1 (6 bases). The V gene lost 3 bases and the J gene lost 6 bases, with 12 bases spanning the gap. The CDR3 totals 14 residues. Germline V gene sequence: CDR1 MNHEY, CDR2 SMNVEV (reference sequence). CDR3 nucleotides: TGTGCCAGCAGTTTCGTGACAGGCGGCAATGAGCAGTTCTTC. It translates to CASSFVTGGNEQFF.

The genes are TRBV9 and TRBJ1-5; D is ambiguous. The CDR3 covers 15 residues. Germline CDR1 and CDR2: SGDLS and YYNGEE. Trimming removed 2 bases at V and 2 bases at J, with 11 bases between. Here the CDR3 DNA reads TGTGCCAGCAGCGTCGGGGTTGCTGGCAATCAGCCCCAGCATTTT. It specifies CASSVGVAGNQPQHF. The full variable domain, completed using reference TRBV9 and TRBJ1-5, is DSGVTQTPKHLITATGQRVTLRCSPRSGDLSVYWYQQSLDQGLQFLIQYYNGEERAKGNILERFSAQQFPDLHSELNLSSLELGDSALYFCASSVGVAGNQPQHFGDGTRLSIL.

The J gene is TRBJ1-1, the V gene TRBV4-3; D not resolved. V was clipped by 0 bases and J by 4 bases, with 12 bases between them. Germline V gene data show CDR1 as LGHNA and CDR2 as YSLEER. The CDR3 runs 15 residues. The CDR3 protein is CASSQDLGLGTEAFF. CDR3 nucleotides: TGCGCCAGCAGCCAAGATTTAGGGTTGGGCACTGAAGCTTTCTTT.